This T cell receptor (beta chain) was identified in a study of blood T cell repertoires in COVID-19. Study-wide background: Sample material is recorded as cDNA or gDNA derived from T cells, B-cell-depleted T cells, or PBMCs.

The germline CDR1 and CDR2 sequences are MNHEY and SMNVEV (reference sequence). Trimming shortened V by 2 bases and J by 7 bases, and 17 bases separated the two germline ends. This CDR3 comprises 15 residues. Sequencing was performed with immunoSEQ multiplex PCR; in TCRdb, only in-frame clones are kept and a portion is missing. The sample has about 190,000 clones, approximately 88% seen once. Self-reported history from a screening survey and questionnaire set each donor's cohort. Recovery among Cohort 3 donors was established by two negative PCRs, clearance, or symptom resolution. Sequencing was done on a sample of PBMCs or T cells enriched from blood (not recorded which). The chain recombines TRBV27 with TRBJ1-1; the D gene is possibly TRBD1 (5 bases). The receptor was derived from a woman aged 30 to 39 who had recovered from COVID-19. As DNA, the CDR3 is TGTGCCAGCAGTTTACGGGGGAGCCCGAGGGTTGAAGCTTTCTTT. Protein: CASSLRGSPRVEAFF.